These T cell receptor beta chains were read from a single sample in a study of T cell responses to AZD1222 COVID-19 vaccine. TCRdb keeps only in-frame clones here, not all; method: immunoSEQ multiplex PCR. The sample yields 100,000 to 150,000 clones, approximately 91% seen once. Sequencing was performed on peripheral blood, taken on day 0 of AZD1222 vaccination. The receptors originated from an adult in good health. CDR3s include the opening cysteine and the closing phenylalanine or tryptophan. Each record gives: V gene, D gene, J gene, clone size, CDR3 DNA, CDR3 protein. A D gene is named only where the DNA matches it firmly. Size is stated for part of the rows, as once, few or many counts, or as a class when the clone is expanded.

V: TRBV7-9; D: TRBD1; J: TRBJ2-5; size: few; DNA: TGTGCCAGCAGCGGACCTTGGACAGGGCAAGAGACCCAGTACTTC; CDR3: CASSGPWTGQETQYF
V: TRBV7-2; D: .; J: TRBJ2-1; size: .; DNA: TGTGCCAGCAGCTTATCAGCTACCCTACGAAATGAGCAGTTCTTC; CDR3: CASSLSATLRNEQFF
V: TRBV12-3/TRBV12-4; D: .; J: TRBJ1-2; size: .; DNA: TGTGCCAGCGGCCGAGGTGGCTACACCTTC; CDR3: CASGRGGYTF
V: TRBV19; D: .; J: TRBJ1-5; size: .; DNA: TGTGCCAGTAGTATAAAAGGACGGGACAATCAGCCCCAGCATTTT; CDR3: CASSIKGRDNQPQHF
V: TRBV6-6; D: .; J: TRBJ1-1; size: .; DNA: TGTGCCAGCACCTTGTACTCGGACACTGAAGCTTTCTTT; CDR3: CASTLYSDTEAFF
V: TRBV19; D: .; J: TRBJ1-2; size: .; DNA: TGTGCCAGTAGTGTATCCGGAGGGGGTGGCTACACCTTC; CDR3: CASSVSGGGGYTF
V: TRBV5-1; D: .; J: TRBJ1-1; size: .; DNA: TGCGCCAGCAGCTTGTCTGGTGAAGCTTTCTTT; CDR3: CASSLSGEAFF
V: TRBV5-8; D: .; J: TRBJ1-1; size: few; DNA: TGTGCCAGCAGCTTGGAAAAGGGGACTGAAGCTTTCTTT; CDR3: CASSLEKGTEAFF
V: TRBV19; D: .; J: TRBJ2-7; size: .; DNA: TGTGCCAGTAATGAAGGGGGCGAGCAGTACTTC; CDR3: CASNEGGEQYF
V: TRBV5-1; D: .; J: TRBJ1-4; size: .; DNA: TGCGCCAGCAGCTTGCAGGGTACTAATGAAAAACTGTTTTTT; CDR3: CASSLQGTNEKLFF
V: TRBV5-1; D: .; J: TRBJ1-1; size: .; DNA: TGCGCCAGCAGCTACGAGGGATTTGACACTGAAGCTTTCTTT; CDR3: CASSYEGFDTEAFF
V: TRBV7-9; D: .; J: TRBJ2-1; size: .; DNA: TGTGCCAGCAGCTTCCGCAACGAGCAGTTCTTC; CDR3: CASSFRNEQFF
V: TRBV6-5; D: TRBD1; J: TRBJ1-2; size: .; DNA: TGTGCCAGCTTGACAGGGGAGCATGGCTACACCTTC; CDR3: CASLTGEHGYTF
V: TRBV5-5; D: TRBD2; J: TRBJ2-7; size: .; DNA: TGTGCCAGCAGCGGACTAGCGGGAGGGCCCTACGAGCAGTACTTC; CDR3: CASSGLAGGPYEQYF
V: TRBV19; D: .; J: TRBJ1-5; size: .; DNA: TGTGCCAGTAGTATAGGTCAGGGAGCCAATCAGCCCCAGCATTTT; CDR3: CASSIGQGANQPQHF
V: TRBV14; D: TRBD1; J: TRBJ1-3; size: .; DNA: TGTGCCAGCAGCCCTGGGACAGGGGCTGGAAACACCATATATTTT; CDR3: CASSPGTGAGNTIYF
V: TRBV7-8; D: TRBD1; J: TRBJ1-1; size: .; DNA: TGTGCCAGCAGCTTCGGACAGGGGTACACTGAAGCTTTCTTT; CDR3: CASSFGQGYTEAFF
V: TRBV29-1; D: TRBD1; J: TRBJ2-2; size: .; DNA: TGCAGCGTTGAGGGGACAGGGTTAACGGGGAGCACCGGGGAGCTGTTTTTT; CDR3: CSVEGTGLTGSTGELFF
V: TRBV5-1; D: TRBD2; J: TRBJ2-5; size: .; DNA: TGCGCCAGCAGCTTAGGGCGCGGGGGACTAGCGGAACAAGAGACCCAGTACTTC; CDR3: CASSLGRGGLAEQETQYF
V: TRBV5-6; D: TRBD1; J: TRBJ2-1; size: many; DNA: TGTGCCAGCAGCTTGTGGGTAGGGGGCACCTACAATGAGCAGTTCTTC; CDR3: CASSLWVGGTYNEQFF
V: TRBV6-2/TRBV6-3; D: .; J: TRBJ2-7; size: .; DNA: TGTGCCAGCAGCCGGGGCCTCGGAGAGGAGCAGTACTTC; CDR3: CASSRGLGEEQYF
V: TRBV2; D: .; J: TRBJ2-2; size: .; DNA: TGTGCCAGCAAATTCGGCGCGAACACCGGGGAGCTGTTTTTT; CDR3: CASKFGANTGELFF
V: TRBV5-6; D: .; J: TRBJ2-7; size: few; DNA: TGTGCCAGCAGCCTCGGAGGTGGGTTAAGGGAGCAGTACTTC; CDR3: CASSLGGGLREQYF
V: TRBV2; D: .; J: TRBJ2-7; size: .; DNA: TGTGCCAGCAGTGAAGCAGGGAGCTCCTACGAGCAGTACTTC; CDR3: CASSEAGSSYEQYF
V: TRBV11-3; D: .; J: TRBJ1-3; size: .; DNA: TGTGCCAGCAGCTTACAGAGCTCTGGAAACACCATATATTTT; CDR3: CASSLQSSGNTIYF
V: TRBV6-4; D: .; J: TRBJ2-6; size: .; DNA: TGTGCCAGCAGTCTGCACTCTGGGGCCAACGTCCTGACTTTC; CDR3: CASSLHSGANVLTF
V: TRBV6-5; D: .; J: TRBJ1-5; size: .; DNA: TGTGCCAGCAGTCCTATGGGCCAGGGTAATCAGCCCCAGCATTTT; CDR3: CASSPMGQGNQPQHF